The clone carrying this T cell receptor (beta chain) has more than one count but fewer than ten. Its antigen is unidentified. The sample contains more than one DNA sequence encoding this CDR3. Treatment described: about 20 received Ad26.COV2.S at low or high dose, single or two shots; about 5 received placebo; per-sample allocation not given. Sampling occurred on day 63 after the first vaccine or placebo injection. Spike of the Wuhan-strain SARS-CoV-2 was expressed by an Ad26 vector, which formed the vaccine. The data belong to a study of Ad26.COV2.S vaccination and SARS-CoV-2 variants. The CDR3 has 13 amino acids. V was clipped by 3 bases and J by 2 bases, with 7 bases between them. Clones were sequenced by immunoSEQ multiplex PCR, and TCRdb holds only the in-frame ones, with some missing. The sample has hundreds of thousands of clones, 89% seen once. Overall study findings and caveats: CD8+ and CD4+ T cells specific for spike reportedly responded with substantial breadth after vaccination.

The source of this sequence is a person aged 18 to 65 who received the Ad26.COV2.S COVID-19 vaccine or a placebo. The genes are TRBV12-3 or TRBV12-4 and TRBJ1-2; D gene uncertain. The specimen comprised peripheral blood, sampled in a trial of Ad26.COV2.S vaccine versus placebo. The CDR3 here is CASSFDRNYGYTF. Here the CDR3 DNA reads TGTGCCAGCAGTTTCGACCGAAACTATGGCTACACCTTC.